These 9 T cell receptor beta chains were all obtained from the same sample, sequenced in a study of blood T cell repertoires in COVID-19. TCRdb keeps only in-frame clones here, not all; method: immunoSEQ multiplex PCR. The sample includes just over 250,000 clones, approximately 88% of them seen just once. Sequencing input: peripheral blood. The receptors shown here come from a woman aged 70-85 years with COVID-19, enrolled during active disease.

This clone was observed a handful of times. The CDR3 nucleotides are TGTGCCACCAGCAGAGATATGGCGGGGGGTAATACCTACGAGCAGTACTTC. This gives the protein CATSRDMAGGNTYEQYF. The chain is built from TRBV15 and TRBJ2-7, with TRBD2 matching 8 bases. Germline-derived CDR1 and CDR2 are LNHNV and YYDKDF (reference sequence). J lost 2 bases, V lost 0 bases, and 9 bases had no gene match. This CDR3 region has 17 residues.

The rearrangement links TRBV5-1 to TRBJ2-1; the D gene is possibly TRBD1 (7 bases). Trimming pared 3 bases from V and 3 bases from J, leaving 19 bases between. CDR3 length: 17 amino acids. From germline, CDR1 is SGHRS and CDR2 YFSETQ. CDR3 loop: CASSSVGGQLFYNEQFF. The CDR3 DNA sequence: TGCGCCAGCAGCTCGGTGGGGGGACAGCTATTCTACAATGAGCAGTTCTTC.

This clone was detected only a few times. The chain joins TRBV19 to TRBJ1-1; 10 bases line up with TRBD1. V was clipped by 4 bases and J by 7 bases; unmatched bases: 12. The germline V gene has CDR1 LNHDA and CDR2 SQIVND (reference sequence). The CDR3 loop spans 16 amino acids. The CDR3 bases are TGTGCCAGTAGTAGGGGACAGGGGACACTAGGCGGTGAAGCTTTCTTT. This translates into CASSRGQGTLGGEAFF.

This clone was counted a single time. The rearrangement uses TRBV19 and TRBJ1-2; TRBD1 matches at 8 bases. The germline V gene has CDR1 LNHDA and CDR2 SQIVND (reference sequence). V shed 3 bases and J 3 bases; nucleotides not matched to a gene: 6. This CDR3 is built from 15 residues. The CDR3 reads CASSIQGAQDYGYTF. CDR3 nucleotide sequence: TGTGCCAGTAGTATCCAGGGGGCGCAGGACTATGGCTACACCTTC.

This sequence joins TRBV28 and TRBJ2-7; D is undetermined. The germline V and J ends were trimmed by 3 bases and 7 bases, with 10 bases remaining between them. CDR1 and CDR2 from the germline V gene are MDHEN and SYDVKM. The CDR3 is 12 amino acids. CDR3 DNA sequence: TGTGCCAGCAGTTTGCTAGTCGGAGAGCAGTACTTC. Translating gives CASSLLVGEQYF.

The chain employs TRBV19 and TRBJ2-1; 9 nucleotides line up with TRBD2. The V gene's germline CDR1 is LNHDA and CDR2 SQIVND (reference sequence). The trim removed 5 bases at V and 7 bases at J, leaving 12 bases unmatched. CDR3 length: 16 residues. The CDR3 protein is CASSGVAGAFGNEQFF. CDR3 bases: TGTGCCAGTAGTGGAGTAGCGGGAGCCTTCGGGAATGAGCAGTTCTTC.

The chain links TRBV2 to TRBJ1-5, with D maybe TRBD1 (5 bases). CDR3 size: 16 residues. With 1 base removed from V and 0 bases from J, the gap between germline ends came to 10 bases. Germline V gene lookup returns CDR1 SNHLY and CDR2 FYNNEI. The CDR3 DNA is TGTGCCAGCAGTGAAGGCGGGGGACCTAGCAATCAGCCCCAGCATTTT. This sequence encodes CASSEGGGPSNQPQHF.

The J gene is TRBJ1-6, the V gene TRBV10-3, with D possibly being TRBD1 (5 bases). V dropped 0 bases and J dropped 5 bases, with 14 bases sitting between them. Germline-derived CDR1 and CDR2 are ENHRY and SYGVKD. This CDR3 is built from 17 residues. This CDR3 is CAISESQGIRHNSPLHF. The CDR3 bases are TGTGCCATCAGTGAGTCGCAGGGAATAAGGCATAATTCACCCCTCCACTTT.

This chain links TRBV7-3 with TRBJ2-3; 7 positions agree with TRBD2. Trimming at V came to 5 bases and at J to 3 bases, leaving 8 bases not matched to a gene. Germline V gene lookup returns CDR1 SGHTA and CDR2 FQGTGA. The CDR3 runs to 15 residues. This chain's CDR3 is CASSQGGPRTDTQYF. CDR3 nucleotides: TGTGCCAGCAGCCAGGGAGGGCCCAGGACAGATACGCAGTATTTT. Using reference TRBV7-3 and TRBJ2-3 for the parts outside the CDR3, the full variable domain is GAGVSQTPSNKVTEKGKYVELRCDPISGHTALYWYRQSLGQGPEFLIYFQGTGAADDSGLPNDRFFAVRPEGSVSTLKIQRTERGDSAVYLCASSQGGPRTDTQYFGPGTRLTVL.